This TCR beta chain is from a study of regulatory dendritic cells for organ transplantation. Study-wide points: Mature dendritic cells appeared to drive more memory CD8+ clonal expansion than regulatory ones. Alloreactive memory CD8+ T cell pools varied considerably between individuals. Naive CD4+ and CD8+ repertoires were highly diverse; memory CD8+ was most oligoclonal.

The repertoire was sequenced with immunoSEQ multiplex PCR; TCRdb's copy has only in-frame clones and lacks some. The profile shows 25,000 or so clones, approximately 82% of them singletons. About this clone itself: Its target is not known.

The V gene's germline CDR1 is KGHSH and CDR2 LQKENI. Trimming pared 8 bases from V and 1 base from J, leaving 11 bases between. CDR3 size: 13 residues. CD4+ or CD8+ T cells were sorted as naive CD45RA+ or memory CD45RO+. The chain is built from TRBV18 and TRBJ1-1, with a possible D match to TRBD1 (6 bases). The TCR comes from a human donor in good health. Sequencing was done on a sample of naive CD4+ T cells from blood. Indicated subset: CD45RA+ naive T cells. This CDR3 is CASIMTGNTEAFF. The DNA for the CDR3 is TGTGCCAGCATCATGACAGGGAACACTGAAGCTTTCTTT.